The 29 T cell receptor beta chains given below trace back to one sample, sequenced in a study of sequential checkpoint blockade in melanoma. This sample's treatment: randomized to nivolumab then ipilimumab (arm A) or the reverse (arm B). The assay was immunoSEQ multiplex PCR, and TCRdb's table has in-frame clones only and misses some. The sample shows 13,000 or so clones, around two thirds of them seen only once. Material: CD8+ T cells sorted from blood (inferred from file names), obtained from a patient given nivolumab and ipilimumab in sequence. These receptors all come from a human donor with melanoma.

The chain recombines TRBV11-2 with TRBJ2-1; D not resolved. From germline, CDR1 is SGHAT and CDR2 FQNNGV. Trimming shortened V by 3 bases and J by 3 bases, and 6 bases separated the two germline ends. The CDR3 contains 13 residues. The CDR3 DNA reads TGTGCCAGCAGCTTGATCGGCTACAATGAGCAGTTCTTC. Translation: CASSLIGYNEQFF.

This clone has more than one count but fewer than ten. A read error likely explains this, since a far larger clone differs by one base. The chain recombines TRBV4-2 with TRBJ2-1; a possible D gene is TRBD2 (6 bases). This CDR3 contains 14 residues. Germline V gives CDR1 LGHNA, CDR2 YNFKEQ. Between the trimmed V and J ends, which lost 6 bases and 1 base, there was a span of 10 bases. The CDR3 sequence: CASREEGSYNEQFF. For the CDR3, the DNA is TGTGCCAGCAGAGAGGAGGGTTCCTACAATGAGCAGTTCTTC.

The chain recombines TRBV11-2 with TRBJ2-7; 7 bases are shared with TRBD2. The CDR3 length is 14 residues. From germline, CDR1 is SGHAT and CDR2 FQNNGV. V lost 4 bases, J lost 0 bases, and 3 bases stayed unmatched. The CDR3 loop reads CASSSGGYSYEQYF. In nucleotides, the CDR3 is TGTGCCAGCAGCTCGGGAGGCTACTCCTACGAGCAGTACTTC.

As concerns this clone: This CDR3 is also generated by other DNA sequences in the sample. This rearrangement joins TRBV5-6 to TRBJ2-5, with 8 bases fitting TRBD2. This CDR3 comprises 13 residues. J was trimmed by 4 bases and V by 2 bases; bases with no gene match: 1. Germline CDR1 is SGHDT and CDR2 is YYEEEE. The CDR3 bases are TGTGCCAGCAGCTTCGGGGGGGGAGAGACCCAGTACTTC. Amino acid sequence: CASSFGGGETQYF.

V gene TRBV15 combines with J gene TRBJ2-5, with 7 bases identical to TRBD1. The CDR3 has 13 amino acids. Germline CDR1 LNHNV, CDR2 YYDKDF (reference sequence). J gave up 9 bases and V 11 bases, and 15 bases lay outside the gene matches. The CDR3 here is CASTDEGQRPQYF. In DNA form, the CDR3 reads TGTGCCTCAACAGATGAGGGACAGAGGCCCCAGTACTTC.

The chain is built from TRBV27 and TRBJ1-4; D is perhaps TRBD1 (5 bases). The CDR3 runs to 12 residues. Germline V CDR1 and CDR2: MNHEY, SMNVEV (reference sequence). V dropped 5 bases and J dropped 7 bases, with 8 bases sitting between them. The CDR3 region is CASSNGAEKLFF. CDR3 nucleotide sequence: TGTGCCAGCAGTAATGGGGCTGAAAAACTGTTTTTT.

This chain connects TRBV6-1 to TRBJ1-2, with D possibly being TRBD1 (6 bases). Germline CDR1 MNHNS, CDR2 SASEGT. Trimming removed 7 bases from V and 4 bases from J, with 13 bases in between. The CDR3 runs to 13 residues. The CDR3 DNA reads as TGTGCCAGCACAGGTCAGGGGACCTATGGCTACACCTTC. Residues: CASTGQGTYGYTF.

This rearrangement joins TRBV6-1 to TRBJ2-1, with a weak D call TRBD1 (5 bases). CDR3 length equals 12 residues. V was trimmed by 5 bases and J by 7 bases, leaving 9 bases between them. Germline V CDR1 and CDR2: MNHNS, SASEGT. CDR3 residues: CASSLGVNEQFF. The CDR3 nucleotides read TGTGCCAGCAGTCTAGGGGTAAATGAGCAGTTCTTC.

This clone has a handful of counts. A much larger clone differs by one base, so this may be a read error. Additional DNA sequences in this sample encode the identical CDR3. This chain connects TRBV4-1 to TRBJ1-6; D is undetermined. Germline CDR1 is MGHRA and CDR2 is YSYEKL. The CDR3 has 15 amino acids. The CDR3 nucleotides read TGCGCCAGCAGCCAAAGGCAGCAGGTTAATTCCCCCCTCCACTTT. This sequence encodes CASSQRQQVNSPLHF.

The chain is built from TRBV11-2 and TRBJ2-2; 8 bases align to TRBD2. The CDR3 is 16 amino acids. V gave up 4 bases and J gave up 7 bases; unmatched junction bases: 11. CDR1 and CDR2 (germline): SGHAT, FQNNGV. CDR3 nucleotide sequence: TGTGCCAGCAGCTCCTGGGAAGCGGGAGTGCTCGGGGAGCTGTTTTTT. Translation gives CASSSWEAGVLGELFF. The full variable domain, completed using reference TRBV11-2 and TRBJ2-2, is EAGVAQSPRYKIIEKRQSVAFWCNPISGHATLYWYQQILGQGPKLLIQFQNNGVVDDSQLPKDRFSAERLKGVDSTLKIQPAKLEDSAVYLCASSSWEAGVLGELFFGEGSRLTVL.

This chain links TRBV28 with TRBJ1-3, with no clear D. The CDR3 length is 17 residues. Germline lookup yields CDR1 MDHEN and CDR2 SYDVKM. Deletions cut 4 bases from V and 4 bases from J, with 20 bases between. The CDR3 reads CASSSFISGKGGNTIYF. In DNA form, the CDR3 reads TGTGCCAGCAGTTCTTTCATATCGGGGAAAGGGGGAAACACCATATATTTT. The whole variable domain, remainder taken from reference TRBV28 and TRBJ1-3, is DVKVTQSSRYLVKRTGEKVFLECVQDMDHENMFWYRQDPGLGLRLIYFSYDVKMKEKGDIPEGYSVSREKKERFSLILESASTNQTSMYLCASSSFISGKGGNTIYFGEGSWLTVV.

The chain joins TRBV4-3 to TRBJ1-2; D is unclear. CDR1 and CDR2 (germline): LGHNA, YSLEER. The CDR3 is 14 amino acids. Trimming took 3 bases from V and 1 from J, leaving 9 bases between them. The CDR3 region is CASSHLVLNYGYTF. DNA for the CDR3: TGCGCCAGCAGCCACTTAGTCCTTAACTATGGCTACACCTTC.

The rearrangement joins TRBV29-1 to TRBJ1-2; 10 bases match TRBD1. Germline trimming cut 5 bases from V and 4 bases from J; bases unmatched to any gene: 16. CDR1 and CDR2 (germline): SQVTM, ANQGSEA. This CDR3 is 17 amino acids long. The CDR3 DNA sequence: TGCAGCGTTCTGAAATATGTGACAGGGGGCAAAGTCTATGGCTACACCTTC. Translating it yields CSVLKYVTGGKVYGYTF.

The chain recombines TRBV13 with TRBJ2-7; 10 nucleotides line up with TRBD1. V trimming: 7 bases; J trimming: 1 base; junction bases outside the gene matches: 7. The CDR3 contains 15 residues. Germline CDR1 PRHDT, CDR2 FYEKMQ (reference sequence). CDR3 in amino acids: CASTIEGQGSYEQYF. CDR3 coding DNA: TGTGCCAGCACCATAGAGGGACAGGGGTCCTACGAGCAGTACTTC.

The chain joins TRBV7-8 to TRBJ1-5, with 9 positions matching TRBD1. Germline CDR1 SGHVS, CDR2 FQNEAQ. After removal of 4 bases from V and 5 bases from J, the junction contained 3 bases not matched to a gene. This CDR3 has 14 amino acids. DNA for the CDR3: TGTGCCAGCAGCTGGGACAGGGTCGATCAGCCCCAGCATTTT. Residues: CASSWDRVDQPQHF. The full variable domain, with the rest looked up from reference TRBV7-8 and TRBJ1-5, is GAGVSQSPRYKVAKRGQDVALRCDPISGHVSLFWYQQALGQGPEFLTYFQNEAQLDKSGLPSDRFFAERPEGSVSTLKIQRTQQEDSAVYLCASSWDRVDQPQHFGDGTRLSIL.

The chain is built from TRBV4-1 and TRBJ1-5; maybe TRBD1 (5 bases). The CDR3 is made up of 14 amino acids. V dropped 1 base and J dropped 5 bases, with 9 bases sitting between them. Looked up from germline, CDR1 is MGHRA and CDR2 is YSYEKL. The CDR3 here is CASSQGWGDQPQHF. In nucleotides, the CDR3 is TGCGCCAGCAGCCAAGGGTGGGGGGATCAGCCCCAGCATTTT.

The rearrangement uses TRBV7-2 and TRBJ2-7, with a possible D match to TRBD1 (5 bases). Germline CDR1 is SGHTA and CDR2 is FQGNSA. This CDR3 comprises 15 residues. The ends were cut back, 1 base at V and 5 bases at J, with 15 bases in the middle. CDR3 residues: CASSLGQGFIHEQYF. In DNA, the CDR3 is TGTGCCAGCAGCTTAGGGCAGGGTTTCATCCACGAGCAGTACTTC.

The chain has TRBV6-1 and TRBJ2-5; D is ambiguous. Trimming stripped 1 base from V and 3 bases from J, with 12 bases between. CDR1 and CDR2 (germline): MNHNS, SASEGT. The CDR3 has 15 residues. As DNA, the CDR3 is TGTGCCAGCAGTGAAGTCGGAGCGTATGAAGAGACCCAGTACTTC. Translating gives CASSEVGAYEETQYF.

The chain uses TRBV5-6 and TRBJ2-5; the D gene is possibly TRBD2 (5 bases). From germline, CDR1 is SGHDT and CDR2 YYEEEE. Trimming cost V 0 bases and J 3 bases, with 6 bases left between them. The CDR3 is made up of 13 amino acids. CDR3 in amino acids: CASSLGGEETQYF. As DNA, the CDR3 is TGTGCCAGCAGCTTGGGGGGAGAAGAGACCCAGTACTTC.

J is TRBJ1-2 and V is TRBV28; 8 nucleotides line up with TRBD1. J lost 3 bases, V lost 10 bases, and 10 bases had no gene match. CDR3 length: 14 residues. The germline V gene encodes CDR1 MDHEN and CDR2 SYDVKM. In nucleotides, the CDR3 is TGTGCCACCCAGGACAGGGACGATTACTATGGCTACACCTTC. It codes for CATQDRDDYYGYTF.

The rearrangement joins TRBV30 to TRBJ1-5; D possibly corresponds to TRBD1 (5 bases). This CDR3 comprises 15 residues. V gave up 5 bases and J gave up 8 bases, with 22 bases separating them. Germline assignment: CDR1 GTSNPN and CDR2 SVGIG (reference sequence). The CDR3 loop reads CAWSGSDSYREPQHF. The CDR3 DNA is TGTGCCTGGTCAGGGTCAGACAGCTATCGGGAGCCCCAGCATTTT. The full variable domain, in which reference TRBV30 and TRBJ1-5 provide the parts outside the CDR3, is SQTIHQWPATLVQPVGSPLSLECTVEGTSNPNLYWYRQAAGRGLQLLFYSVGIGQISSEVPQNLSASRPQDRQFILSSKKLLLSDSGFYLCAWSGSDSYREPQHFGDGTRLSIL.

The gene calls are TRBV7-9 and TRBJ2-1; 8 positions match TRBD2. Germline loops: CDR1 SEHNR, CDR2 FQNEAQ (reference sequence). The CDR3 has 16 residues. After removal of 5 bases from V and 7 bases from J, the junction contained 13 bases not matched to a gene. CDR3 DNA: TGTGCCAGCAGCCCCCACTCCGGGACTAGGCTAAATGAGCAGTTCTTC. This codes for CASSPHSGTRLNEQFF.

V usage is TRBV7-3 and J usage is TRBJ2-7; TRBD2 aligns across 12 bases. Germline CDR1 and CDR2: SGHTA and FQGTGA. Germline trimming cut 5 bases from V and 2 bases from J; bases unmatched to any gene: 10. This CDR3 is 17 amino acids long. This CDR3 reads CASSATGLAGLTYEQYF. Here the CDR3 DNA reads TGTGCCAGCAGCGCGACGGGACTAGCGGGCCTTACCTACGAGCAGTACTTC.

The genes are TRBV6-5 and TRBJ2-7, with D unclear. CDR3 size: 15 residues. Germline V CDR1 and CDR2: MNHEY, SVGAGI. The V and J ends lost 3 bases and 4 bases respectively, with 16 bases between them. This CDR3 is CASSYQWPPGYEQYF. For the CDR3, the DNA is TGTGCCAGCAGTTATCAGTGGCCGCCAGGATACGAGCAGTACTTC.

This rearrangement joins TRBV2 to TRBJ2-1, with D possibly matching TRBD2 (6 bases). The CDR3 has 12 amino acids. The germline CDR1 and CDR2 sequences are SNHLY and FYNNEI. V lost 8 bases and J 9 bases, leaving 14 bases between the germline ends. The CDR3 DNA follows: TGTGCCAGCCTTACCTCTAGCGTTGAGCAGTTCTTC. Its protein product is CASLTSSVEQFF.

This CDR3 is CASSVGASTYNEQFF. CDR3 DNA sequence: TGTGCCAGCAGCGTAGGAGCGTCAACCTACAATGAGCAGTTCTTC. The chain joins TRBV9 to TRBJ2-1, with D unclear. With 0 bases removed from V and 2 bases from J, the gap between germline ends came to 9 bases. The CDR3 length is 15 residues. Looked up from germline, CDR1 is SGDLS and CDR2 is YYNGEE.

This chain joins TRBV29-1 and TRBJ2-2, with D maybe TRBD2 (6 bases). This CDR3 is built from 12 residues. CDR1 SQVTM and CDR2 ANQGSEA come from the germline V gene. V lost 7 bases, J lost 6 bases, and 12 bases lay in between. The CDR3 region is CSAFTSSGELFF. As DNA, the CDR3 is TGCAGCGCTTTCACTAGCTCCGGGGAGCTGTTTTTT.

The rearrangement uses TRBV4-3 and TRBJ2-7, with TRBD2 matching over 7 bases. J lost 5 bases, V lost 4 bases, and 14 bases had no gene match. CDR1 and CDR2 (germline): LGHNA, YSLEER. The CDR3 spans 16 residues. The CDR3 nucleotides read TGCGCCAGCAGCCGTCTAGGCGGGAGTGGAAGAGACGAGCAGTACTTC. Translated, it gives CASSRLGGSGRDEQYF.

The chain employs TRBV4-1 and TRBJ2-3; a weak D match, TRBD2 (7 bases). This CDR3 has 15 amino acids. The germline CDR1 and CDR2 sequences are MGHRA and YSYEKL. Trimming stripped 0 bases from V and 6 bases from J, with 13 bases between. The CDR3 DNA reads TGCGCCAGCAGCCAAGAACCGGGGGGCGGCGATACGCAGTATTTT. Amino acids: CASSQEPGGGDTQYF.